What follows are 2 T cell receptor beta chains derived from one specimen sequenced in a study of vaccination and CD4 T cells after COVID-19 (dated by TCRdb to the early 2020s). Sample treatment or condition, as interpreted from the label and publication: approximately 10-day PBMC culture with coronavirus spike peptide pools or control peptides (ViraFEST assay). Their target antigens are unknown. The library was generated by PCR. This sample was sequenced with an Illumina iSeq 100. TCR sequencing of DNA from cultured CD4+ T cells used the Oncomine TCR Beta short-read assay at the Johns Hopkins FTIC core. TCRdb reran the public reads through fastp at Q25 and MiXCR, keeping productive beta chains. Each CDR3 protein appears once, grouped with its most common genes and DNA. The sample profile shows about 18,000 distinct CDR3 sequences; roughly 27% of them were found once. The ten largest clones capture around a sixth of the sample.

The sample consisted of cultured CD4+ T cells from blood. Receptors were obtained from a human donor with COVID-19.

This clonotype was recorded a few times. The germline gene is not matched at one end of the junction; a read error may be the cause. CDR3 sequence: CSVEGGIF. As DNA, the CDR3 is TGCAGCGTAGAAGGGGGGATATTT. The chain combines TRBV29-1 with TRBJ1-6; TRBD1 is a possible D gene (6 bases). The CDR3 contains 8 residues. Germline V gene lookup returns CDR1 SQVTM and CDR2 ANQGSEA. Drawing the rest from reference TRBV29-1 and TRBJ1-6, the complete variable domain is SAVISQKPSRDICQRGTSLTIQCQVDSQVTMMFWYRQQPGQSLTLIATANQGSEATYESGFVIDKFPISRPNLTFSTLTVSNMSPEDSSIYLCSVEGGIFGNGTRLTVT.

V gene TRBV12-3 or TRBV12-4 combines with J gene TRBJ2-1; 7 bases are shared with TRBD1. Trimming cost V 8 bases and J 6 bases; bases outside gene matches: 16. CDR3 length equals 16 residues. The CDR3 sequence is CASSLIQTGSTNEQFF. The CDR3 DNA follows: TGTGCCAGCTCCCTTATCCAGACAGGGTCCACCAATGAGCAGTTCTTC.